This TCR beta chain was sequenced in a study of molecular identifiers for immune sequencing clone quantification. Study context: Within a replicate experiment, RNA obtained from either around 20,000 or 99,000 naive CD8 cells was divided into five aliquots, and four of those aliquots were then sequenced. Findings and caveats of the study: Clones with over 20 RNA copies captured over 97% of effector molecules but under 1% of naive ones.

With RNA at 10%, 30% or 50%, naive CD8 libraries came from approximately 20,000 to 1,000,000 sorted cells. This clonotype was counted many times. The antigen remains unidentified. V gave up 7 bases and J gave up 2 bases; unmatched junction bases: 7. Germline CDR1 reads MNHEY; CDR2 reads SVGAGI. The CDR3 runs to 15 residues. Bulk libraries came from a prior protocol with listed TCR primers. Each CDR3 protein is one row after TCRdb ran MiXCR on the PCR reads. Here the sample spans about half a million distinct CDR3 sequences, over 20% being singletons. The specimen sequenced was naive CD8+ T cells from blood, with Jurkat cell RNA spiked in. Subset here: FACS-sorted CD8+CD4-CCR7+CD45RA+ naive T cells. This sequence was found in a human donor in good health. Some libraries in this study had Jurkat cell RNA spiked in. The rearrangement uses TRBV6-5 and TRBJ2-3, with 9 bases identical to TRBD2. The chain's CDR3 is CASTKAGGLTDTQYF. The CDR3 DNA reads as TGTGCCAGCACGAAGGCGGGAGGGCTCACAGATACGCAGTATTTT.